Reported below is one T cell receptor (beta chain). Its specificity is not known. The entry originates in a study of shared clonotypes between healthy human individuals. General observations from the study: Clonotypes not shared had lower generation probabilities than those common to all four donors.

Deep was the level at which the assay was run. The data were produced by immunoSEQ multiplex PCR, yet TCRdb's version contains in-frame clones alone and is incomplete. Seen here are some 1,100,000 clones, around 78% observed once, and the top ten hold approximately 0.52%. The V and J ends lost 0 bases and 8 bases respectively, with 14 bases between them. The germline CDR1 and CDR2 sequences are SGHRS and YFSETQ. The CDR3 extends over 15 amino acids. The source material was memory CD4+ T cells from PBMCs. The subset is: CD45RA-negative fraction. V usage is TRBV5-1 and J usage is TRBJ1-4; D is perhaps TRBD1 (5 bases). This clonotype was obtained from a man aged 18 to 29 in good health. Some clones in this sample may be carry-over from other donors' samples. The CDR3 coding sequence is TGCGCCAGCAGCTTGGAGATCGGCCGGGGGGAAAAACTGTTTTTT. Translating it yields CASSLEIGRGEKLFF.